This TCR beta chain was documented in a study of technical replicates of blood from several donors. After removal of 5 bases from V and 5 bases from J, the junction contained 7 bases not matched to a gene. CDR3 length: 16 residues. Germline V gene sequence: CDR1 SGHTA, CDR2 FQGNSA. TCRdb's table, derived via immunoSEQ multiplex PCR, lists solely in-frame clones and lacks some. The table shows 50,000 to 80,000 clones, with 70% to 90% occurring only once. This sequence was found in a human donor in good health. Some clones in this sample may be carry-over from other donors' samples. The sequenced material came from PBMCs. The rearrangement links TRBV7-2 to TRBJ1-6; 9 bases fit TRBD1. CDR3 coding DNA: TGTGCCAGCAGCCGGACACAGGGGGCCAATAATTCACCCCTCCACTTT. It yields the protein CASSRTQGANNSPLHF.